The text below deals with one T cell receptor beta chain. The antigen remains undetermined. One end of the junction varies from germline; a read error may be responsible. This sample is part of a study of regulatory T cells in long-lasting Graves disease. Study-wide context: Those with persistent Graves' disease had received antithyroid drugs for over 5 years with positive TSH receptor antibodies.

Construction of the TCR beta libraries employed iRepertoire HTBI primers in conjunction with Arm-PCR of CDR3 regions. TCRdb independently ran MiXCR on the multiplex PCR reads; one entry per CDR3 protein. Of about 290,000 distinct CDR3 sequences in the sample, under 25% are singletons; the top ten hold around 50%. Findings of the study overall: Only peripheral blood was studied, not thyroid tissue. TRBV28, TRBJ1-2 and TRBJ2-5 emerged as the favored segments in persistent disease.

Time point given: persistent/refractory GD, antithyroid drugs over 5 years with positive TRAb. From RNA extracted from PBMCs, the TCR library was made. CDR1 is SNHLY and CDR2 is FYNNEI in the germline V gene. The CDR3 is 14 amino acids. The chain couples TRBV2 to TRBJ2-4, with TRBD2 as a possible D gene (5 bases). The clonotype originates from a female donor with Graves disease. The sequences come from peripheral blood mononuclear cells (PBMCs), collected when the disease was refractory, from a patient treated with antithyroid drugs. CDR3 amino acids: CASSPPLAKNIRYF. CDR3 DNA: TGTGCCAGCAGCCCCCCCCTAGCCAAAAACATTCGGTACTTC.